The source of this TCR beta chain is a study of cytomegalovirus exposure and HLA in healthy donors. Study findings and constraints: Among CMV-associated TCR beta chains, most appeared HLA-restricted in a later analysis. Whilst most TCR sequences proved rare, a subset of public TCRs occurred across many donors.

As concerns this clone: Its antigen is still unknown.

The junction had 10 bases not matched to a gene; V was cut back by 5 bases and J by 7 bases. CDR3 length: 16 residues. Per the germline V gene, CDR1 is SEHNR and CDR2 is FQNEAQ (reference sequence). Primers: 60 Vbeta forward and 13 Jbeta reverse. Repertoires were generated with immunoSEQ multiplex PCR, while TCRdb's copy carries only in-frame clones and drops some. This table holds 150,000 to 200,000 clones. The chain employs TRBV7-9 and TRBJ1-4, with 10 bases lining up with TRBD1. The material sequenced was PBMCs. This TCR was recovered from a man aged 25-40 years in good health and CMV-seronegative. CDR3 nucleotide sequence: TGTGCCAGCAGCCCCAGACAGGGGGCAGTAGGTGAAAAACTGTTTTTT. The encoded protein is CASSPRQGAVGEKLFF.